The 31 T cell receptor beta chains below all came from one sample that was sequenced in a study of blood T cell repertoires in COVID-19. The repertoire was sequenced with immunoSEQ multiplex PCR; TCRdb's copy has only in-frame clones and lacks some. The repertoire holds some 310,000 clones, with around 86% as singletons. Sequences were obtained from peripheral blood. These receptors came from a man over 45 with active or convalescent COVID-19.

The chain carries TRBV2 and TRBJ2-7; D not certain. This CDR3 contains 15 residues. V lost 6 bases and J 3 bases, leaving 18 bases between the germline ends. CDR1 and CDR2 from the germline V gene are SNHLY and FYNNEI. The CDR3 here is CASRYDIRNNYEQYF. The CDR3 DNA reads TGTGCCAGCAGGTACGACATAAGGAATAACTACGAGCAGTACTTC.

The genes are TRBV14 and TRBJ2-1, with a possible D match to TRBD1 (5 bases). CDR3 size: 15 residues. V was cut by 4 bases and J by 2 bases, with 12 bases left in between. Looked up from germline, CDR1 is SGHDN and CDR2 is FVKESK. This CDR3 is CASSRGHPTYNEQFF. Here the CDR3 DNA reads TGTGCCAGCAGCCGCGGACACCCAACCTACAATGAGCAGTTCTTC.

This rearrangement joins TRBV28 to TRBJ2-7, with 8 bases that match TRBD1. CDR3 length equals 15 residues. V lost 2 bases and J lost 3; bases outside the gene matches: 6. Germline V gives CDR1 MDHEN, CDR2 SYDVKM. The CDR3 sequence: CASSLGGQGGYEQYF. CDR3 nucleotide sequence: TGTGCCAGCAGTTTAGGCGGACAGGGAGGCTACGAGCAGTACTTC.

The CDR3 here is CATSRDWEGLVAQYF. Written as DNA, the CDR3 is TGTGCCACCAGCAGAGATTGGGAGGGACTAGTCGCGCAGTATTTT. The chain couples TRBV15 to TRBJ2-3, with 8 bases that match TRBD2. Per germline, CDR1 LNHNV and CDR2 YYDKDF (reference sequence). This CDR3 region has 15 residues. The ends lost 0 bases at V and 10 bases at J; junction bases unmatched: 9.

The chain combines TRBV3-1 (or the pseudogene TRBV3-2) with TRBJ1-3, with a tentative D call TRBD1 (5 bases). Trimming took off 0 bases at V and 4 bases at J, with 16 bases between the two ends. This CDR3 has 17 residues. Per the germline V gene, CDR1 is LGHDT and CDR2 is YNNKEL (reference sequence). CDR3 region: CASSQDPSTVSGNTIYF. The CDR3 nucleotides are TGTGCCAGCAGCCAAGATCCCTCGACAGTCTCGGGAAACACCATATATTTT.

The chain has TRBV5-1 and TRBJ1-2; unclear D gene. V lost 4 bases and J 8 bases, leaving 12 bases between the germline ends. Germline CDR1 and CDR2: SGHRS and YFSETQ. The CDR3 runs 12 residues. The DNA of the CDR3 is TGCGCCAGCAGCCTCGAGCGAAGCGGCTACACCTTC. Translating it yields CASSLERSGYTF.

This sequence joins TRBV6-1 and TRBJ2-3; 11 bases agree with TRBD1. In germline, CDR1 is MNHNS, CDR2 SASEGT. The CDR3 contains 15 residues. Trimming removed 1 base from V and 5 bases from J; junction bases left unmatched: 2. In DNA form, the CDR3 reads TGTGCCAGCAGTGAAGGGACAGGGGGCCAAGATACGCAGTATTTT. Its protein product is CASSEGTGGQDTQYF.

CDR3 sequence: CATSAGLSGGRGGETQYF. The CDR3 DNA follows: TGTGCCACCAGTGCGGGACTGTCTGGAGGGCGGGGTGGGGAGACCCAGTACTTC. The chain couples TRBV24-1 to TRBJ2-5; D is perhaps TRBD2 (6 bases). V was pared by 5 bases and J by 5 bases, with 26 bases between. This CDR3 region has 18 residues. Germline CDR1 KGHDR, CDR2 SFDVKD.

This chain connects TRBV11-2 to TRBJ1-2; D not resolved. The CDR3 is 12 residues long. The V gene's germline CDR1 is SGHAT and CDR2 FQNNGV. Trimming left V 5 bases short and J 6 bases short, with 10 bases between. CDR3 amino acids: CASSLRRDGYTF. The CDR3 region has the DNA TGTGCCAGCAGCCTCAGGAGGGATGGCTACACCTTC.

The chain has TRBV28 and TRBJ1-4; 10 bases match TRBD1. The germline V gene encodes CDR1 MDHEN and CDR2 SYDVKM. The CDR3 has 14 residues. Trimming at V came to 6 bases and at J to 6 bases, leaving 4 bases not matched to a gene. CDR3 nucleotides: TGTGCCAGCAGCAACGGACAGGGGGATGAAAAACTGTTTTTT. This gives the protein CASSNGQGDEKLFF.

The gene calls are TRBV18 and TRBJ2-3; 12 positions agree with TRBD1. CDR3 length equals 17 residues. The junction had 12 bases not matched to a gene; V was cut back by 5 bases and J by 6 bases. The germline CDR1 and CDR2 sequences are KGHSH and LQKENI. The CDR3 DNA is TGTGCCAGCTCATCCGGGACAGGGGGCCTCCAGGAGGATACGCAGTATTTT. Encoded protein: CASSSGTGGLQEDTQYF.

The rearrangement joins TRBV30 to TRBJ1-5; D is perhaps TRBD1 (6 bases). The CDR3 totals 12 residues. Trimming shortened V by 5 bases and J by 1 base, and 6 bases separated the two germline ends. Germline CDR1 reads GTSNPN; CDR2 reads SVGIG (reference sequence). CDR3 in DNA: TGTGCCTGGGGACAGAGCAATCAGCCCCAGCATTTT. Protein product: CAWGQSNQPQHF. Variable domain in full (rest from reference TRBV30 and TRBJ1-5): SQTIHQWPATLVQPVGSPLSLECTVEGTSNPNLYWYRQAAGRGLQLLFYSVGIGQISSEVPQNLSASRPQDRQFILSSKKLLLSDSGFYLCAWGQSNQPQHFGDGTRLSIL.

This clone was recorded once. This chain joins TRBV2 and TRBJ2-3, with TRBD2 matching 8 bases. The J segment lost 4 bases and the V segment lost 4 bases, leaving 7 bases of the junction unmatched. The CDR3 has 15 residues. Germline loops: CDR1 SNHLY, CDR2 FYNNEI. The DNA for the CDR3 is TGTGCCAGCAGTGCTAGGACTAGCTCGGCAGATACGCAGTATTTT. Its translation is CASSARTSSADTQYF.

CDR3 DNA sequence: TGTGCCAGCAGCTTAGGCCCGGTGAACACTGAAGCTTTCTTT. Translated, it gives CASSLGPVNTEAFF. This chain connects TRBV7-2 to TRBJ1-1, with D unclear. Germline CDR1 and CDR2: SGHTA and FQGNSA. Trimming removed 1 base from V and 0 bases from J, with 6 bases in between. This CDR3 comprises 14 residues.

The gene calls are TRBV4-1 and TRBJ2-3; a weak D match, TRBD1 (5 bases). The germline gives CDR1 MGHRA, CDR2 YSYEKL. This CDR3 has 17 residues. Trimming stripped 0 bases from V and 1 base from J, with 14 bases between. CDR3 region: CASSQDGARTRTDTQYF. In DNA form, the CDR3 reads TGCGCCAGCAGCCAAGATGGGGCTAGGACCCGCACAGATACGCAGTATTTT.

The V call is TRBV30, the J call TRBJ1-3; 7 positions agree with TRBD1. CDR1 and CDR2 from the germline V gene are GTSNPN and SVGIG (reference sequence). The CDR3 has 14 residues. V lost 5 bases and J lost 8; bases outside the gene matches: 12. CDR3 amino acids: CAWSPRAGGHTIYF. CDR3 coding DNA: TGTGCCTGGTCACCAAGGGCAGGGGGGCACACCATATATTTT.

This chain links TRBV7-2 with TRBJ1-5; possibly TRBD1 for D (5 bases). CDR3 size: 16 residues. Trimming took 3 bases from V and 3 from J, leaving 15 bases between them. Germline V gives CDR1 SGHTA, CDR2 FQGNSA. The CDR3 spells CASSLTGAVFNQPQHF. Written as DNA, the CDR3 is TGTGCCAGCAGCTTGACTGGGGCAGTCTTCAATCAGCCCCAGCATTTT.

The rearrangement joins TRBV28 to TRBJ2-7, with 9 bases fitting TRBD2. Per the germline V gene, CDR1 is MDHEN and CDR2 is SYDVKM. The CDR3 covers 13 residues. The V gene end was trimmed by 5 bases and the J gene end by 3 bases; junction bases not matched to a gene: 2. CDR3 sequence: CASSGGGGYEQYF. The CDR3 region has the DNA TGTGCCAGCAGTGGCGGGGGGGGCTACGAGCAGTACTTC.

The chain has TRBV5-6 and TRBJ1-1, with D perhaps matching TRBD1 (6 bases). The ends were cut back, 1 base at V and 0 bases at J, with 16 bases in the middle. The length of the CDR3 is 17 residues. CDR1 is SGHDT, CDR2 YYEEEE, per germline. The CDR3 nucleotides are TGTGCCAGCAGCTTGTATAACAGGGCTTATGTGAACACTGAAGCTTTCTTT. Its translation is CASSLYNRAYVNTEAFF.

The rearrangement links TRBV3-1 (or the pseudogene TRBV3-2) to TRBJ2-3, with TRBD2 matching over 7 bases. Germline-derived CDR1 and CDR2 are LGHDT and YNNKEL (reference sequence). This CDR3 has 17 residues. With V trimmed by 4 bases and J by 4 bases, 14 bases remained unmatched. CDR3 in DNA: TGTGCCAGCAGCCCGAGGACTAGGACTAGTAGGGCAGATACGCAGTATTTT. Translated: CASSPRTRTSRADTQYF.

The rearrangement joins TRBV19 to TRBJ1-2; 9 nucleotides match TRBD1. The CDR3 extends over 14 amino acids. J gave up 8 bases and V 6 bases, and 10 bases lay outside the gene matches. CDR1 LNHDA and CDR2 SQIVND come from the germline V gene (reference sequence). The CDR3 protein is CASRKPGQGEGYTF. Written as DNA, the CDR3 is TGTGCCAGTAGGAAACCGGGACAGGGAGAAGGCTACACCTTC.

The rearrangement joins TRBV6-5 to TRBJ1-1; no clear D. Trimming shortened V by 3 bases and J by 4 bases, and 9 bases separated the two germline ends. Per the germline V gene, CDR1 is MNHEY and CDR2 is SVGAGI. This CDR3 has 13 amino acids. The CDR3 nucleotides are TGTGCCAGCAGTTATACGGGGTTCACTGAAGCTTTCTTT. This sequence encodes CASSYTGFTEAFF.

This chain links TRBV18 with TRBJ2-3; a possible D gene is TRBD1 (5 bases). Trimming stripped 2 bases from V and 5 bases from J, with 5 bases between. CDR1 is KGHSH, CDR2 LQKENI, per germline. The CDR3 loop spans 12 amino acids. The CDR3 sequence is CASSPRGDTQYF. The CDR3 nucleotides read TGTGCCAGCTCACCAAGGGGAGATACGCAGTATTTT. Complete variable domain (other parts from reference TRBV18 and TRBJ2-3): NAGVMQNPRHLVRRRGQEARLRCSPMKGHSHVYWYRQLPEEGLKFMVYLQKENIIDESGMPKERFSAEFPKEGPSILRIQQVVRGDSAAYFCASSPRGDTQYFGPGTRLTVL.

This chain joins TRBV7-2 and TRBJ2-3; tentative D call: TRBD2 (5 bases). The CDR3 totals 16 residues. Germline CDR1 reads SGHTA; CDR2 reads FQGNSA. The V end lost 3 bases, the J end lost 0 bases, and 13 bases lay between the germline ends. The chain's CDR3 is CASSFEGVPSTDTQYF. As DNA, the CDR3 is TGTGCCAGCAGCTTTGAGGGCGTCCCTAGCACAGATACGCAGTATTTT.

J is TRBJ2-3 and V is TRBV28; D might be TRBD2 (5 bases). V dropped 6 bases and J dropped 1 base, with 11 bases sitting between them. CDR3 length equals 14 residues. Per the germline V gene, CDR1 is MDHEN and CDR2 is SYDVKM. For the CDR3, the DNA is TGTGCCAGCAGCCTTATGGGAGGCACAGATACGCAGTATTTT. Translation: CASSLMGGTDTQYF.

The chain uses TRBV5-5 and TRBJ2-3, with TRBD1 matching 7 bases. In germline, CDR1 is SGHKS, CDR2 YYEKEE (reference sequence). The J segment lost 9 bases and the V segment lost 3 bases, leaving 7 bases of the junction unmatched. The CDR3 sequence is 13 residues long. The CDR3 protein is CASSSRTQGTQYF. The CDR3 DNA is TGTGCCAGCAGCTCGCGCACACAGGGGACGCAGTATTTT.

This clone was recorded a few times. The chain is built from TRBV20-1 and TRBJ1-2, with D possibly TRBD1 on 6 matching bases. The germline V and J ends were trimmed by 3 bases and 4 bases, with 21 bases remaining between them. The CDR3 runs to 16 residues. Per the germline V gene, CDR1 is DFQATT and CDR2 is SNEGSKA (reference sequence). The CDR3 nucleotides read TGCAGTGCTAGTGGAGCTAACAGGGCAGTTAGCTATGGCTACACCTTC. This translates into CSASGANRAVSYGYTF.

V is TRBV27 and J is TRBJ1-1; TRBD1 might be the D (6 bases). Per germline, CDR1 MNHEY and CDR2 SMNVEV (reference sequence). This CDR3 is 14 amino acids long. V dropped 5 bases and J dropped 8 bases, with 18 bases sitting between them. In DNA form, the CDR3 reads TGTGCCAGCAGTACTAACCAGGGGTGGCACGAAGCTTTCTTT. Protein product: CASSTNQGWHEAFF.

Concerning this clone itself: Distinct nucleotide sequences in the sample also encode this CDR3. The V gene is TRBV18, the J gene TRBJ1-5; 9 bases map to TRBD1. This CDR3 is 14 amino acids long. Germline values: CDR1 KGHSH, CDR2 LQKENI. J was trimmed by 4 bases and V by 2 bases; bases with no gene match: 0. The CDR3 DNA is TGTGCCAGCTCACCAGGACAGGGGAATCAGCCCCAGCATTTT. This gives the protein CASSPGQGNQPQHF.

The rearrangement links TRBV29-1 to TRBJ1-4; TRBD1 matches at 7 bases. CDR3 length equals 13 residues. Germline V lookup: CDR1 SQVTM, CDR2 ANQGSEA. V lost 6 bases and J lost 7; bases outside the gene matches: 8. The CDR3 loop reads CSVYYRDSEKLFF. Here the CDR3 DNA reads TGCAGCGTGTATTATCGGGACAGTGAAAAACTGTTTTTT.

This rearrangement joins TRBV11-2 to TRBJ1-4; D is perhaps TRBD1 (6 bases). From germline, CDR1 is SGHAT and CDR2 FQNNGV. V lost 0 bases and J lost 4, with 9 bases in between. The CDR3 length is 15 residues. The CDR3, as DNA: TGTGCCAGCAGCTTAGACGGACAGCTTAATGAAAAACTGTTTTTT. Protein product: CASSLDGQLNEKLFF. The variable domain in full, with the rest retrieved from reference TRBV11-2 and TRBJ1-4, is EAGVAQSPRYKIIEKRQSVAFWCNPISGHATLYWYQQILGQGPKLLIQFQNNGVVDDSQLPKDRFSAERLKGVDSTLKIQPAKLEDSAVYLCASSLDGQLNEKLFFGSGTQLSVL.